The 25 T cell receptor beta chains given below trace back to one sample, sequenced in a study of blood T cell repertoires in COVID-19. Using immunoSEQ multiplex PCR, the repertoire was profiled, and TCRdb retains in-frame clones only, with some absent. The repertoire holds over 100,000 clones, with roughly 90% as singletons. Sample: peripheral blood. The receptors were sampled from a human donor in a cohort sampled during active COVID-19.

Of note for this clone: One end of the junction fails to match germline, which may point to a read error. The chain joins TRBV7-7 to TRBJ2-1; TRBD2 is a possible D gene (7 bases). The CDR3 is 15 residues long. Germline V lookup: CDR1 SSHAT, CDR2 FNYEAQ (reference sequence). The CDR3 DNA follows: TGTGCTAGCAGCTTGGGGGCGGGGGCGTTCAATGAGCAGTTCTTC. Protein product: CASSLGAGAFNEQFF.

The genes are TRBV5-6 and TRBJ1-2; D gene uncertain. Germline CDR1 reads SGHDT; CDR2 reads YYEEEE. Trimming pared 2 bases from V and 2 bases from J, leaving 10 bases between. The CDR3 extends over 14 amino acids. CDR3 in amino acids: CASSFSRVNYGYTF. DNA for the CDR3: TGTGCCAGCAGCTTTTCGAGGGTAAACTATGGCTACACCTTC.

The V call is TRBV7-2, the J call TRBJ2-7; D possibly corresponds to TRBD1 (5 bases). The CDR3 has 12 residues. Per the germline V gene, CDR1 is SGHTA and CDR2 is FQGNSA. The V end was cut by 8 bases, the J end by 5 bases, with 13 bases between. CDR3 sequence: CASGGRVNEQYF. DNA of the CDR3: TGTGCCAGCGGCGGCAGGGTGAACGAGCAGTACTTC.

This chain joins TRBV9 and TRBJ2-1, with 8 bases lining up with TRBD2. The CDR3 length is 15 residues. CDR1 and CDR2 (germline): SGDLS, YYNGEE. V gave up 5 bases and J gave up 6 bases; unmatched junction bases: 10. In nucleotides, the CDR3 is TGTGCCAGCAGTGCCGGCGGGGGGCGGTTCAATGAGCAGTTCTTC. Translating gives CASSAGGGRFNEQFF.

V usage is TRBV5-6 and J usage is TRBJ2-7, with TRBD2 as a possible D gene (6 bases). The CDR3 spans 16 residues. Trimming took off 5 bases at V and 2 bases at J, with 20 bases between the two ends. CDR1 SGHDT and CDR2 YYEEEE come from the germline V gene. CDR3 coding DNA: TGTGCCAGCAGTTTTGGGGCGGGACTGTTTACCTACGAGCAGTACTTC. This sequence encodes CASSFGAGLFTYEQYF.

The chain couples TRBV7-2 to TRBJ2-1; 13 bases fit TRBD2. Germline CDR1 is SGHTA and CDR2 is FQGNSA. J was trimmed by 8 bases and V by 4 bases; bases with no gene match: 5. This CDR3 is 15 amino acids long. The CDR3 protein is CASSSGLAGVDEQFF. CDR3 sequence (DNA): TGTGCCAGCAGCTCCGGACTAGCGGGAGTGGATGAGCAGTTCTTC.

This chain uses TRBV7-6 with TRBJ2-1; D perhaps matches TRBD1 (6 bases). This CDR3 is built from 14 residues. The germline V gene has CDR1 SGHVS and CDR2 FNYEAQ. With 3 bases removed from V and 3 bases from J, the gap between germline ends came to 9 bases. The CDR3 DNA reads TGTGCCAGCAGCTTCGGGGACAACTACAATGAGCAGTTCTTC. Its translation is CASSFGDNYNEQFF. Full variable domain (rest looked up from reference TRBV7-6 and TRBJ2-1): GAGVSQSPRYKVTKRGQDVALRCDPISGHVSLYWYRQALGQGPEFLTYFNYEAQQDKSGLPNDRFSAERPEGSISTLTIQRTEQRDSAMYRCASSFGDNYNEQFFGPGTRLTVL.

The chain couples TRBV28 to TRBJ1-2; D is unclear. From germline, CDR1 is MDHEN and CDR2 SYDVKM. This CDR3 spans 13 amino acids. Trimming took 2 bases from V and 5 from J, leaving 9 bases between them. The CDR3 loop is CASSLGSHYGYTF. DNA for the CDR3: TGTGCCAGCAGTTTAGGGAGTCATTATGGCTACACCTTC.

The genes are TRBV4-2 and TRBJ2-1; 7 nucleotides line up with TRBD2. This CDR3 region has 18 residues. In germline, CDR1 is LGHNA, CDR2 YNFKEQ. The V gene end was trimmed by 4 bases and the J gene end by 0 bases; junction bases not matched to a gene: 12. The CDR3 protein is CASSPNPPLAISYNEQFF. The CDR3 bases are TGTGCCAGCAGCCCAAATCCCCCACTAGCGATCTCCTACAATGAGCAGTTCTTC.

A word on this clone: This same CDR3 is encoded by further DNA sequences in the sample. V gene TRBV5-1 combines with J gene TRBJ2-3, with D hard to call. The length of the CDR3 is 12 residues. V shed 2 bases and J shed 3 bases, with 4 bases lying between them. CDR1 is SGHRS, CDR2 YFSETQ, per germline. Here the CDR3 reads CASSLSTDTQYF. Here the CDR3 DNA reads TGCGCCAGCAGCTTATCGACAGATACGCAGTATTTT.

The chain combines TRBV24-1 with TRBJ1-2; 7 nucleotides match TRBD1. V was clipped by 4 bases and J by 4 bases; unmatched bases: 5. Germline-derived CDR1 and CDR2 are KGHDR and SFDVKD. This CDR3 contains 14 residues. As DNA, the CDR3 is TGTGCCACCAGTGACTCGGACAGGCCCTATGGCTACACCTTC. Its protein is CATSDSDRPYGYTF.

V gene TRBV7-6 combines with J gene TRBJ2-7; 11 nucleotides agree with TRBD2. This CDR3 is 15 amino acids long. The junction had 7 bases not matched to a gene; V was cut back by 5 bases and J by 4 bases. Germline CDR1 and CDR2: SGHVS and FNYEAQ. CDR3 sequence reads: CASSLQASGRYEQYF. Written as DNA, the CDR3 is TGTGCCAGCAGCCTACAGGCTAGCGGGAGGTACGAGCAGTACTTC.

The genes are TRBV27 and TRBJ2-7; no definite D call. The ends were cut back, 8 bases at V and 1 base at J, with 12 bases in the middle. This CDR3 comprises 13 residues. Germline lookup yields CDR1 MNHEY and CDR2 SMNVEV (reference sequence). In DNA form, the CDR3 reads TGTGCCAGCCGTCCCGTGGCTTCCTACGAGCAGTACTTC. Translating gives CASRPVASYEQYF.

The chain combines TRBV7-9 with TRBJ1-3, with D uncertain. The CDR3 runs to 14 residues. The V end lost 3 bases, the J end lost 4 bases, and 10 bases lay between the germline ends. Germline CDR1 is SEHNR and CDR2 is FQNEAQ (reference sequence). CDR3 loop: CASSFAGAGNTIYF. The CDR3 coding sequence is TGTGCCAGCAGCTTCGCAGGTGCCGGAAACACCATATATTTT.

This chain links TRBV24-1 with TRBJ1-1; a possible D gene is TRBD1 (5 bases). The germline V gene has CDR1 KGHDR and CDR2 SFDVKD. The length of the CDR3 is 13 residues. V was trimmed by 7 bases and J by 7 bases, leaving 15 bases between them. CDR3 sequence reads: CATSASDSLEAFF. The CDR3 coding sequence is TGTGCCACCAGCGCCTCCGACAGCCTTGAAGCTTTCTTT.

This chain uses TRBV18 with TRBJ1-2; 9 positions match TRBD1. Germline lookup yields CDR1 KGHSH and CDR2 LQKENI. The CDR3 loop spans 15 amino acids. J lost 2 bases, V lost 3 bases, and 4 bases had no gene match. The CDR3 DNA sequence: TGTGCCAGCTCACCGGCTGGACAGGGGAACTATGGCTACACCTTC. Translating gives CASSPAGQGNYGYTF.

V gene TRBV10-3 combines with J gene TRBJ1-1, with D possibly TRBD1 on 6 matching bases. Germline CDR1 is ENHRY and CDR2 is SYGVKD. The CDR3 covers 19 residues. Trimming stripped 6 bases from V and 3 bases from J, with 29 bases between. The CDR3 loop is CAISVGVAGASPRDTEAFF. In nucleotides, the CDR3 is TGTGCCATCAGCGTTGGGGTGGCAGGGGCCTCTCCTCGGGACACTGAAGCTTTCTTT.

The chain links TRBV6-6 to TRBJ2-1, with 7 bases that match TRBD1. V trimming: 7 bases; J trimming: 9 bases; junction bases outside the gene matches: 3. This CDR3 spans 11 amino acids. Looked up from germline, CDR1 is MNHNY and CDR2 is SVGAGI (reference sequence). DNA for the CDR3: TGTGCCAGCAACAGGGGCGGTGAGCAGTTCTTC. Translating it yields CASNRGGEQFF.

The chain uses TRBV7-9 and TRBJ2-1; 9 bases line up with TRBD2. CDR3 length: 15 amino acids. J gave up 2 bases and V 9 bases, and 8 bases lay outside the gene matches. The germline V gene encodes CDR1 SEHNR and CDR2 FQNEAQ (reference sequence). The CDR3 DNA sequence: TGTGCCAGTGACCGAGCGGGGGGTGCCTACAATGAGCAGTTCTTC. It codes for CASDRAGGAYNEQFF.

V gene TRBV5-6 combines with J gene TRBJ1-1; D possibly corresponds to TRBD1 (5 bases). CDR3 size: 14 residues. Germline V CDR1 and CDR2: SGHDT, YYEEEE. Trimming removed 0 bases at V and 5 bases at J, with 11 bases between. CDR3 sequence (DNA): TGTGCCAGCAGCTTGGCCGGCGGGGGGACTGAAGCTTTCTTT. Protein: CASSLAGGGTEAFF.

The chain recombines TRBV18 with TRBJ2-2; D remains unclear. CDR1 and CDR2 from the germline V gene are KGHSH and LQKENI. Trimming cost V 1 base and J 3 bases, with 3 bases left between them. CDR3 size: 13 residues. The CDR3 is CASSPLDTGELFF. The CDR3 nucleotides read TGTGCCAGCTCACCACTAGACACCGGGGAGCTGTTTTTT.

The chain employs TRBV4-1 and TRBJ1-1; D gene unclear. Germline assignment: CDR1 MGHRA and CDR2 YSYEKL. V was pared by 0 bases and J by 10 bases, with 12 bases between. The CDR3 runs 13 residues. The CDR3 nucleotides are TGCGCCAGCAGCCAAGATCCGGTAGGGAGAGCTTTCTTT. It encodes CASSQDPVGRAFF.

The rearrangement joins TRBV7-2 to TRBJ1-2; D unclear. The V gene's germline CDR1 is SGHTA and CDR2 FQGNSA. Trimming pared 7 bases from V and 3 bases from J, leaving 15 bases between. The CDR3 totals 14 residues. CDR3 sequence (DNA): TGTGCCAGCACCCCATTTGTAACAGACTATGGCTACACCTTC. This codes for CASTPFVTDYGYTF.

In this sample, this clone turned up once. This sequence joins TRBV27 and TRBJ1-6; D possibly corresponds to TRBD1 (5 bases). CDR1 and CDR2 from the germline V gene are MNHEY and SMNVEV (reference sequence). V gave up 4 bases and J gave up 7 bases, with 11 bases separating them. This CDR3 has 14 amino acids. CDR3: CASSYGRGNSPLHF. The CDR3 DNA sequence: TGTGCCAGCAGTTATGGGCGGGGGAATTCACCCCTCCACTTT.

V is TRBV28 and J is TRBJ1-1; D uncertain. The CDR3 is 12 residues long. V gave up 7 bases and J gave up 2 bases, with 8 bases separating them. In germline, CDR1 is MDHEN, CDR2 SYDVKM. This CDR3 reads CASTPGNTEAFF. The CDR3, as DNA: TGTGCCAGCACCCCGGGAAACACTGAAGCTTTCTTT.